These T cell receptor beta chains were read from a single sample in a study of shared clonotypes between healthy human individuals. Method: immunoSEQ multiplex PCR; TCRdb's copy keeps in-frame clones and lacks some. The data contain 980,000 or so clones, more than 75% of them singletons. The sample was memory CD4+ T cells sorted from blood. All receptors derive from a young man in good health. Each CDR3 is given with its conserved first and last residue. The order of the fields is J gene, clone size, D gene, V gene, CDR3 protein, CDR3 DNA. D genes are given only for firm matches. Not every row has a clone size; where given, it reads once, few, many or a size class.

j_call: TRBJ1-2; clone_size: -; d_call: -; v_call: TRBV4-2; cdr3_aa: CASSQDPGKGYTF; cdr3_nt: TGTGCCAGCAGCCAAGATCCTGGGAAAGGCTACACCTTC
j_call: TRBJ1-1; clone_size: many; d_call: -; v_call: TRBV9; cdr3_aa: CASSVGKNTEAFF; cdr3_nt: TGTGCCAGCAGCGTAGGGAAAAACACTGAAGCTTTCTTT
j_call: TRBJ1-4; clone_size: -; d_call: TRBD1; v_call: TRBV7-2; cdr3_aa: CASSRRDRLNEKLFF; cdr3_nt: TGTGCCAGCAGCCGCCGGGACAGACTTAATGAAAAACTGTTTTTT
j_call: TRBJ1-5; clone_size: few; d_call: -; v_call: TRBV9; cdr3_aa: CASSVDQDQPQHF; cdr3_nt: TGTGCCAGCAGCGTAGATCAGGATCAGCCCCAGCATTTT
j_call: TRBJ2-2; clone_size: -; d_call: -; v_call: TRBV9; cdr3_aa: CASTGGNTGELFF; cdr3_nt: TGTGCCAGCACTGGCGGGAACACCGGGGAGCTGTTTTTT
j_call: TRBJ1-1; clone_size: -; d_call: -; v_call: TRBV5-1; cdr3_aa: CASSLEVDTEAFF; cdr3_nt: TGCGCCAGCAGCTTGGAGGTAGACACTGAAGCTTTCTTT
j_call: TRBJ1-3; clone_size: -; d_call: -; v_call: TRBV5-1; cdr3_aa: CASSLEATYSGNTIYF; cdr3_nt: TGCGCCAGCAGCTTGGAGGCGACATACTCTGGAAACACCATATATTTT
j_call: TRBJ2-3; clone_size: few; d_call: -; v_call: TRBV11-2; cdr3_aa: CASSLNPLTDTQYF; cdr3_nt: TGTGCCAGCAGCTTAAATCCTCTCACAGATACGCAGTATTTT
j_call: TRBJ2-5; clone_size: -; d_call: -; v_call: TRBV4-1; cdr3_aa: CASSQDPGEETQYF; cdr3_nt: TGCGCCAGCAGCCAAGATCCAGGGGAAGAGACCCAGTACTTC
j_call: TRBJ1-6; clone_size: once; d_call: -; v_call: TRBV2; cdr3_aa: CASRWGDINSPLHF; cdr3_nt: TGTGCCAGCCGTTGGGGGGACATTAATTCACCCCTCCACTTT
j_call: TRBJ1-5; clone_size: -; d_call: -; v_call: TRBV7-9; cdr3_aa: CASSLGGTGWNNQPQHF; cdr3_nt: TGTGCCAGCAGCTTGGGAGGAACAGGGTGGAACAATCAGCCCCAGCATTTT
j_call: TRBJ2-6; clone_size: -; d_call: -; v_call: TRBV27; cdr3_aa: CASSFKAGANVLTF; cdr3_nt: TGTGCCAGCAGTTTCAAAGCTGGGGCCAACGTCCTGACTTTC
j_call: TRBJ2-5; clone_size: -; d_call: -; v_call: TRBV7-8; cdr3_aa: CASSLGFPQETQYF; cdr3_nt: TGTGCCAGCAGCTTAGGATTTCCGCAAGAGACCCAGTACTTC
j_call: TRBJ2-5; clone_size: -; d_call: -; v_call: TRBV19; cdr3_aa: CASSIARGETQYF; cdr3_nt: TGTGCCAGTAGTATAGCCAGGGGAGAGACCCAGTACTTC
j_call: TRBJ2-1; clone_size: -; d_call: -; v_call: TRBV25-1; cdr3_aa: CASSEYRGDFDEQFF; cdr3_nt: TGTGCCAGCAGTGAATACAGGGGGGATTTCGATGAGCAGTTCTTC
j_call: TRBJ1-2; clone_size: -; d_call: -; v_call: TRBV27; cdr3_aa: CASSLPMGYGYTF; cdr3_nt: TGTGCCAGCAGTTTACCGATGGGCTATGGCTACACCTTC
j_call: TRBJ2-1; clone_size: -; d_call: TRBD1; v_call: TRBV27; cdr3_aa: CASSPLNTGGGEFF; cdr3_nt: TGTGCCAGCAGTCCTCTTAACACAGGGGGAGGTGAGTTCTTC
j_call: TRBJ2-1; clone_size: -; d_call: -; v_call: TRBV9; cdr3_aa: CASSVEGLTSSEQFF; cdr3_nt: TGTGCCAGCAGCGTAGAGGGGCTAACGTCGAGTGAGCAGTTCTTC
j_call: TRBJ2-7; clone_size: once; d_call: -; v_call: TRBV10-3; cdr3_aa: CAISESDRRYEQYF; cdr3_nt: TGTGCCATCAGTGAAAGCGACAGAAGGTACGAGCAGTACTTC
j_call: TRBJ2-3; clone_size: -; d_call: TRBD1; v_call: TRBV9; cdr3_aa: CASSVAGQDTQYF; cdr3_nt: TGTGCCAGCAGCGTAGCGGGACAGGATACGCAGTATTTT
j_call: TRBJ1-6; clone_size: few; d_call: -; v_call: TRBV30; cdr3_aa: CAWSVRETPLHF; cdr3_nt: TGTGCCTGGAGTGTACGAGAGACACCCCTCCACTTT
j_call: TRBJ2-1; clone_size: -; d_call: TRBD2; v_call: TRBV2; cdr3_aa: CASGLAGGYNEQFF; cdr3_nt: TGTGCCAGCGGGCTAGCGGGGGGCTACAATGAGCAGTTCTTC
j_call: TRBJ2-6; clone_size: -; d_call: -; v_call: TRBV25-1; cdr3_aa: CASSQRTGQSRANVLTF; cdr3_nt: TGTGCCAGCAGTCAGCGCACTGGACAAAGTCGGGCCAACGTCCTGACTTTC
j_call: TRBJ2-2; clone_size: -; d_call: -; v_call: TRBV19; cdr3_aa: CATSNPTLANTGELFF; cdr3_nt: TGTGCCACTAGTAACCCGACTCTCGCGAACACCGGGGAGCTGTTTTTT
j_call: TRBJ2-7; clone_size: -; d_call: TRBD1; v_call: TRBV30; cdr3_aa: CAWSGDRGAYEQYF; cdr3_nt: TGTGCCTGGAGTGGCGACAGGGGCGCTTACGAGCAGTACTTC
j_call: TRBJ1-2; clone_size: few; d_call: -; v_call: TRBV15; cdr3_aa: CATSRETGTYTF; cdr3_nt: TGTGCCACCAGCAGAGAAACGGGGACCTACACCTTC
j_call: TRBJ1-1; clone_size: few; d_call: -; v_call: TRBV5-5; cdr3_aa: CASSPVSSGKYTEAFF; cdr3_nt: TGTGCCAGCAGCCCCGTTTCTTCAGGGAAGTACACTGAAGCTTTCTTT
j_call: TRBJ1-2; clone_size: -; d_call: -; v_call: TRBV19; cdr3_aa: CASSISSTANYGYTF; cdr3_nt: TGTGCCAGTAGTATCTCCTCGACAGCCAACTATGGCTACACCTTC
j_call: TRBJ1-6; clone_size: -; d_call: -; v_call: TRBV27; cdr3_aa: CASSFEANSPLHF; cdr3_nt: TGTGCCAGCAGTTTTGAGGCGAATTCACCCCTCCACTTT
j_call: TRBJ2-7; clone_size: -; d_call: -; v_call: TRBV5-4; cdr3_aa: CASSLGILSYEQYF; cdr3_nt: TGTGCCAGCAGCTTGGGGATACTTTCCTACGAGCAGTACTTC
j_call: TRBJ1-2; clone_size: -; d_call: TRBD1; v_call: TRBV5-4; cdr3_aa: CASSLAEQGAPVYGYTF; cdr3_nt: TGTGCCAGCAGCTTGGCTGAGCAGGGGGCGCCGGTCTATGGCTACACCTTC
j_call: TRBJ2-7; clone_size: many; d_call: -; v_call: TRBV2; cdr3_aa: CASTPEYEQYF; cdr3_nt: TGTGCCAGTACCCCGGAGTACGAGCAGTACTTC
j_call: TRBJ2-5; clone_size: -; d_call: TRBD1; v_call: TRBV5-1; cdr3_aa: CASSYSGQGLETQYF; cdr3_nt: TGCGCCAGCAGCTATTCGGGACAGGGATTAGAGACCCAGTACTTC
j_call: TRBJ1-6; clone_size: -; d_call: -; v_call: TRBV5-4; cdr3_aa: CASSLGQTNSPLHF; cdr3_nt: TGTGCCAGCAGCTTGGGCCAGACAAATTCACCCCTCCACTTT
j_call: TRBJ2-1; clone_size: -; d_call: -; v_call: TRBV2; cdr3_aa: CASSAGTQLEQFF; cdr3_nt: TGTGCCAGCAGCGCCGGGACCCAATTGGAGCAGTTCTTC